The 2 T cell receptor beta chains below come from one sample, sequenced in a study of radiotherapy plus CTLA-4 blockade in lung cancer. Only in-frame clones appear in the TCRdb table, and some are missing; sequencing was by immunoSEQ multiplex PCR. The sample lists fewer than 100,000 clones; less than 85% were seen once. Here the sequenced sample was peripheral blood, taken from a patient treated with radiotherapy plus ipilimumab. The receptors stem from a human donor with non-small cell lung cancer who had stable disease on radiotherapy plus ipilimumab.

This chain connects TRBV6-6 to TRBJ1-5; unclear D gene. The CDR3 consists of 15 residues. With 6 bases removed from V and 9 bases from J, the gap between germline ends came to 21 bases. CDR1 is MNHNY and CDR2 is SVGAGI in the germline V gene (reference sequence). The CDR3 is CASRSGRDTLWPQHF. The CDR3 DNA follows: TGTGCCAGCAGGAGCGGACGAGACACCCTCTGGCCCCAGCATTTT.

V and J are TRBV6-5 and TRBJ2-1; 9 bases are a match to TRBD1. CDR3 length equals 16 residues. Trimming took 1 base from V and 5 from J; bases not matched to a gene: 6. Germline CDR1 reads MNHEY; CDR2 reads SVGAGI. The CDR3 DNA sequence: TGTGCCAGCAGTTACTTTACGGGACAGGGAAACAATGAGCAGTTCTTC. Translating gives CASSYFTGQGNNEQFF.